The 31 T cell receptor beta chains presented below share a single source sample, sequenced in a study of CD8+CD57+ T cells in acquired aplastic anemia. The authors sequenced patients whose flow cytometry had shown CD8+CD57+ cell expansion. Genomic DNA templated the TCR beta VDJ and CDR3 profiling. TCRdb reprocessed the reads with MiXCR, giving one entry per CDR3 protein. The data show 170,000 or so distinct CDR3 sequences, with about 48% seen just once and around a third held by the top ten. The sequenced material came from sorted CD4+, CD8+, or CD8+CD57+ T cells (not recorded which) from PBMCs. The source is a human donor with aplastic anemia.

This sequence joins TRBV20-1 and TRBJ1-1, with unresolved D. The CDR3 is 12 residues long. Germline lookup yields CDR1 DFQATT and CDR2 SNEGSKA (reference sequence). V shed 0 bases and J shed 4 bases, with 6 bases lying between them. CDR3 sequence reads: CSARDFGTEAFF. The CDR3 DNA is TGCAGTGCTAGAGATTTTGGCACTGAAGCTTTCTTT.

The V gene is TRBV19, the J gene TRBJ1-2; 10 positions agree with TRBD1. CDR3 length equals 15 residues. V gave up 7 bases and J gave up 5 bases; unmatched junction bases: 10. CDR1 is LNHDA and CDR2 is SQIVND in the germline V gene (reference sequence). CDR3 loop: CASIATGGVGYGYTF. The CDR3 DNA is TGTGCCAGTATTGCGACAGGGGGCGTCGGTTATGGCTACACCTTC.

This chain joins TRBV27 and TRBJ2-5; 8 bases map to TRBD1. Per the germline V gene, CDR1 is MNHEY and CDR2 is SMNVEV (reference sequence). The CDR3 runs to 15 residues. J lost 4 bases, V lost 3 bases, and 7 bases had no gene match. The CDR3 nucleotides are TGTGCCAGCAGTTTTGTGACAGGGGACCGAGAGACCCAGTACTTC. Its translation: CASSFVTGDRETQYF.

This clonotype was seen a handful of times. The chain combines TRBV7-6 with TRBJ2-7; D is tentatively TRBD1 or TRBD2 (5 bases each). The CDR3 runs 14 residues. Germline lookup yields CDR1 SGHVS and CDR2 FNYEAQ. The V and J ends lost 5 bases and 1 base respectively, with 12 bases between them. The DNA for the CDR3 is TGTGCCAGCAGCCCCGGGACCCTATCCTACGAGCAGTACTTC. Translating gives CASSPGTLSYEQYF.

The table lists this clonotype with many counts. The rearrangement links TRBV7-9 to TRBJ1-5; 8 bases match TRBD1. The CDR3 consists of 15 residues. V lost 5 bases, J lost 7 bases, and 10 bases stayed unmatched. Germline V gene sequence: CDR1 SEHNR, CDR2 FQNEAQ (reference sequence). The CDR3 sequence: CASSLSDREDQPQHF. The CDR3 DNA reads as TGTGCCAGCAGCCTATCGGACAGGGAGGACCAGCCCCAGCATTTT. Full variable domain (rest looked up from reference TRBV7-9 and TRBJ1-5): DTGVSQNPRHKITKRGQNVTFRCDPISEHNRLYWYRQTLGQGPEFLTYFQNEAQLEKSRLLSDRFSAERPKGSFSTLEIQRTEQGDSAMYLCASSLSDREDQPQHFGDGTRLSIL.

This clonotype was counted between two and nine times. This chain joins TRBV27 and TRBJ1-1; the D gene is possibly TRBD1 (5 bases). This CDR3 has 13 amino acids. From germline, CDR1 is MNHEY and CDR2 SMNVEV (reference sequence). Trimming removed 0 bases from V and 6 bases from J, with 8 bases in between. CDR3 nucleotides: TGTGCCAGCAGTTTATCTGGGGGATCTGAAGCTTTCTTT. Its translation is CASSLSGGSEAFF.

This clonotype was seen more than once but under ten times. V and J are TRBV2 and TRBJ2-7; possible D gene TRBD1, 7 bases. The V end lost 2 bases, the J end lost 2 bases, and 10 bases lay between the germline ends. CDR3 length equals 14 residues. Germline CDR1 reads SNHLY; CDR2 reads FYNNEI. The CDR3 is CASSEQGGTYEQYF. In DNA, the CDR3 is TGTGCCAGCAGTGAACAGGGGGGCACCTACGAGCAGTACTTC.

The J gene is TRBJ1-5, the V gene TRBV5-6; a possible D gene is TRBD1 (6 bases). This CDR3 is built from 14 residues. CDR1 is SGHDT and CDR2 is YYEEEE in the germline V gene. The V end was cut by 3 bases, the J end by 3 bases, with 10 bases between. CDR3 DNA sequence: TGTGCCAGCAGCTCGACAGGCTACAATCAGCCCCAGCATTTT. It is translated as CASSSTGYNQPQHF. Full variable domain (outside the CDR3, taken from reference TRBV5-6 and TRBJ1-5): DAGVTQSPTHLIKTRGQQVTLRCSPKSGHDTVSWYQQALGQGPQFIFQYYEEEERQRGNFPDRFSGHQFPNYSSELNVNALLLGDSALYLCASSSTGYNQPQHFGDGTRLSIL.

This clonotype was seen ten or more times. V and J are TRBV12-3 or TRBV12-4 and TRBJ2-1; D is uncertain. The CDR3 consists of 16 residues. V shed 2 bases and J shed 8 bases, with 19 bases lying between them. The chain's CDR3 is CASSLFLGQMFDEQFF. The CDR3 DNA follows: TGTGCCAGCAGTTTATTCCTTGGTCAAATGTTCGATGAGCAGTTCTTC.

This clonotype was recorded only once. The CDR3 here is CAILVAQGVDYGYTF. The CDR3 DNA is TGTGCCATCCTAGTTGCACAGGGGGTTGACTATGGCTACACCTTC. The V call is TRBV10-3, the J call TRBJ1-2; 8 bases line up with TRBD1. Germline CDR1 reads ENHRY; CDR2 reads SYGVKD. The junction had 11 bases not matched to a gene; V was cut back by 8 bases and J by 3 bases. The CDR3 runs 15 residues.

The chain combines TRBV10-3 with TRBJ1-3, with D perhaps TRBD1 (6 bases). CDR1 ENHRY and CDR2 SYGVKD come from the germline V gene. V was clipped by 9 bases and J by 0 bases, with 9 bases between them. CDR3 length equals 13 residues. CDR3 nucleotides: TGTGCCATAGGGGGGAACTCTGGAAACACCATATATTTT. It yields the protein CAIGGNSGNTIYF.

The chain employs TRBV24-1 and TRBJ2-1; 8 bases agree with TRBD2. The CDR3 runs to 13 residues. Germline V gene lookup returns CDR1 KGHDR and CDR2 SFDVKD. V was clipped by 9 bases and J by 4 bases; unmatched bases: 4. CDR3 sequence (DNA): TGTGCCACCGGAAGCGGGAGTTACAATGAGCAGTTCTTC. Residues: CATGSGSYNEQFF.

As to this clonotype: Just one base apart from a much larger clone, this may be a read error. This chain joins TRBV7-9 and TRBJ2-1; TRBD2 matches at 8 bases. This CDR3 contains 15 residues. The germline gives CDR1 SEHNR, CDR2 FQNEAQ (reference sequence). The CDR3 here is CASSKRELFGDEQLF. The CDR3, as DNA: TGTGCCAGCAGCAAGCGGGAGTTGTTCGGCGATGAGCAGCTCTTC. Filled out from reference TRBV7-9 and TRBJ2-1, the complete variable domain reads DTGVSQNPRHKITKRGQNVTFRCDPISEHNRLYWYRQTLGQGPEFLTYFQNEAQLEKSRLLSDRFSAERPKGSFSTLEIQRTEQGDSAMYLCASSKRELFGDEQLFGPGTRLTVL.

This chain uses TRBV10-3 with TRBJ2-2, with TRBD1 matching over 8 bases. J was trimmed by 5 bases and V by 6 bases; bases with no gene match: 8. In germline, CDR1 is ENHRY, CDR2 SYGVKD. This CDR3 has 15 residues. CDR3 bases: TGTGCCATCAGGTCCTCCGGGACAGGTACCGGGGAGCTGTTTTTT. Encoded protein: CAIRSSGTGTGELFF.

V is TRBV27 and J is TRBJ2-1; 7 positions agree with TRBD1. This CDR3 is built from 15 residues. Germline CDR1 and CDR2: MNHEY and SMNVEV (reference sequence). The J segment lost 4 bases and the V segment lost 4 bases, leaving 7 bases of the junction unmatched. In nucleotides, the CDR3 is TGTGCCAGCAGTTCCAAGGGGGCTTTGTACAATGAGCAGTTCTTC. This gives the protein CASSSKGALYNEQFF.

A single count supports this clonotype. This chain connects TRBV19 to TRBJ2-2; D uncertain. Trimming left V 4 bases short and J 4 bases short, with 13 bases between. Germline V gene data show CDR1 as LNHDA and CDR2 as SQIVND (reference sequence). The CDR3 consists of 15 residues. The DNA of the CDR3 is TGTGCCAGTAGTACAACCGGGCCTAGCACCGGGGAGCTGTTTTTT. Its translation: CASSTTGPSTGELFF.

Many counts were recorded for this clonotype. This rearrangement joins TRBV20-1 to TRBJ2-7; the D is unclear. V was shortened by 4 bases and J by 1 base, with 5 bases between the two germline ends. CDR3 size: 11 residues. Germline-derived CDR1 and CDR2 are DFQATT and SNEGSKA (reference sequence). The CDR3 DNA sequence: TGCAGTGCTACGACGTCCTACGAGCAGTACTTC. It is translated as CSATTSYEQYF.

This clonotype was counted many times. V and J are TRBV20-1 and TRBJ2-4; D perhaps matches TRBD2 (6 bases). The CDR3 totals 12 residues. V lost 7 bases and J lost 10, with 17 bases in between. Germline assignment: CDR1 DFQATT and CDR2 SNEGSKA (reference sequence). CDR3 sequence (DNA): TGCAGTGTCCCCTCTACTAGCCATATTCAGTACTTC. Amino acid sequence: CSVPSTSHIQYF.

The chain is built from TRBV19 and TRBJ2-5, with a tentative D call TRBD2 (6 bases). This CDR3 spans 14 amino acids. Trimming pared 4 bases from V and 4 bases from J, leaving 13 bases between. Germline-derived CDR1 and CDR2 are LNHDA and SQIVND (reference sequence). The CDR3 region has the DNA TGTGCCAGTAGTACGGGACTCGGGAGAGAGACCCAGTACTTC. It yields the protein CASSTGLGRETQYF.

A single count supports this clonotype. The genes are TRBV12-3 or TRBV12-4 and TRBJ2-3; 7 bases fit TRBD1. This CDR3 comprises 13 residues. The ends lost 0 bases at V and 9 bases at J; junction bases unmatched: 3. The CDR3 reads CASSLASRGTQYF. The CDR3 DNA reads TGTGCCAGCAGTTTAGCCAGCAGGGGGACGCAGTATTTT.

This rearrangement joins TRBV9 to TRBJ2-2; weak D call: TRBD2 (6 bases). Per the germline V gene, CDR1 is SGDLS and CDR2 is YYNGEE. The CDR3 has 13 residues. V gave up 5 bases and J gave up 2 bases, with 7 bases separating them. The CDR3 spells CASRGGNTGELFF. The CDR3 coding sequence is TGTGCCAGCAGGGGGGGAAACACCGGGGAGCTGTTTTTT.

This clonotype was detected ten times or more. J is TRBJ2-1 and V is TRBV7-9; D gene ambiguous. There are 12 residues in the CDR3. Deletions cut 5 bases from V and 6 bases from J, with 8 bases between. Germline loops: CDR1 SEHNR, CDR2 FQNEAQ (reference sequence). The chain's CDR3 is CASSEGGNEQFF. For the CDR3, the DNA is TGTGCCAGCAGCGAAGGCGGCAATGAGCAGTTCTTC.

The chain couples TRBV24-1 to TRBJ2-3; unclear D gene. Germline V CDR1 and CDR2: KGHDR, SFDVKD. V lost 8 bases, J lost 9 bases, and 2 bases lay in between. The length of the CDR3 is 8 residues. The CDR3 bases are TGTGCCACCAACACGCAGTATTTT. Amino acids: CATNTQYF.

This clonotype was seen repeatedly, ten times or more. The chain combines TRBV2 with TRBJ2-2, with 7 nucleotides matching TRBD2. J gave up 1 base and V 7 bases, and 6 bases lay outside the gene matches. The V gene's germline CDR1 is SNHLY and CDR2 FYNNEI. The CDR3 loop spans 15 amino acids. The DNA for the CDR3 is TGTGCCAGCAAGGAGGCTAGCGGGAACACCGGGGAGCTGTTTTTT. Encoded protein: CASKEASGNTGELFF.

This clonotype was picked up a small number of times. V and J are TRBV27 and TRBJ2-7; D remains ambiguous. Deletions cut 0 bases from V and 5 bases from J, with 8 bases between. This CDR3 is built from 13 residues. The V gene's germline CDR1 is MNHEY and CDR2 SMNVEV (reference sequence). CDR3 region: CASSLSSRNEQYF. CDR3 in DNA: TGTGCCAGCAGTTTATCATCTAGGAACGAGCAGTACTTC.

The CDR3 DNA follows: TGTGCCAGCAGTGAGGAGCTAGCGGCGAACGAGCAGTACTTC. Translating gives CASSEELAANEQYF. The V gene is TRBV2, the J gene TRBJ2-7; 7 bases are a match to TRBD2. Germline CDR1 SNHLY, CDR2 FYNNEI. This CDR3 spans 14 amino acids. The ends lost 3 bases at V and 5 bases at J; junction bases unmatched: 7.

The chain links TRBV11-1 to TRBJ1-4; the D is unclear. The CDR3 loop spans 14 amino acids. Trimming took off 1 base at V and 7 bases at J, with 10 bases between the two ends. Germline CDR1 SGHAT, CDR2 FQDESV (reference sequence). The CDR3 region is CASSLDGIREKLFF. In nucleotides, the CDR3 is TGTGCCAGCAGCTTAGATGGGATACGTGAAAAACTGTTTTTT.

This clonotype was recorded a few times. The rearrangement uses TRBV10-3 and TRBJ2-1, with TRBD2 identical over 14 bases. Germline trimming cut 4 bases from V and 5 bases from J; bases unmatched to any gene: 4. CDR3 length equals 16 residues. The germline gives CDR1 ENHRY, CDR2 SYGVKD. The CDR3 spells CAISVGLAGGDNEQFF. CDR3 coding DNA: TGTGCCATCAGTGTTGGACTAGCGGGAGGTGACAATGAGCAGTTCTTC.

This clonotype occurred many times. This chain uses TRBV24-1 with TRBJ2-5; 9 bases agree with TRBD1. The V gene end was trimmed by 4 bases and the J gene end by 4 bases; junction bases not matched to a gene: 6. CDR3 length equals 15 residues. Germline-derived CDR1 and CDR2 are KGHDR and SFDVKD. In DNA form, the CDR3 reads TGTGCCACCAGTGAAACGGACAGGGGTATAGAGACCCAGTACTTC. Its protein is CATSETDRGIETQYF.

This clonotype was seen a handful of times. The V gene is TRBV29-1, the J gene TRBJ2-7; D is unresolved. Between the trimmed V and J ends, which lost 0 bases and 0 bases, there was a span of 9 bases. The CDR3 is made up of 14 amino acids. Germline V gives CDR1 SQVTM, CDR2 ANQGSEA. CDR3 in amino acids: CSVEDRGSSYEQYF. In DNA form, the CDR3 reads TGCAGCGTTGAAGACAGAGGAAGCTCCTACGAGCAGTACTTC.

The chain combines TRBV10-3 with TRBJ2-5; D unresolved. Trimming cost V 3 bases and J 3 bases, with 5 bases left between them. From germline, CDR1 is ENHRY and CDR2 SYGVKD. This CDR3 comprises 12 residues. Here the CDR3 reads CAISENEETQYF. CDR3 DNA: TGTGCCATCAGTGAAAATGAAGAGACCCAGTACTTC.